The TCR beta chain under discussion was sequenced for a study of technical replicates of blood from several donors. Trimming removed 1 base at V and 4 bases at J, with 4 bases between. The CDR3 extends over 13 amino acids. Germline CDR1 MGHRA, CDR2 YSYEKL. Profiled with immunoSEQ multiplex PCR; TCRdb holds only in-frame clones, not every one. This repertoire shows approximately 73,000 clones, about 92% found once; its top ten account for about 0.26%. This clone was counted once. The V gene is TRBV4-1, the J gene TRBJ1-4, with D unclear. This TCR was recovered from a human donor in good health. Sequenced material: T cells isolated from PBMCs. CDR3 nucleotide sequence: TGCGCCAGCAGCCAAGCCCTTAATGAAAAACTGTTTTTT. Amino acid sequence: CASSQALNEKLFF.